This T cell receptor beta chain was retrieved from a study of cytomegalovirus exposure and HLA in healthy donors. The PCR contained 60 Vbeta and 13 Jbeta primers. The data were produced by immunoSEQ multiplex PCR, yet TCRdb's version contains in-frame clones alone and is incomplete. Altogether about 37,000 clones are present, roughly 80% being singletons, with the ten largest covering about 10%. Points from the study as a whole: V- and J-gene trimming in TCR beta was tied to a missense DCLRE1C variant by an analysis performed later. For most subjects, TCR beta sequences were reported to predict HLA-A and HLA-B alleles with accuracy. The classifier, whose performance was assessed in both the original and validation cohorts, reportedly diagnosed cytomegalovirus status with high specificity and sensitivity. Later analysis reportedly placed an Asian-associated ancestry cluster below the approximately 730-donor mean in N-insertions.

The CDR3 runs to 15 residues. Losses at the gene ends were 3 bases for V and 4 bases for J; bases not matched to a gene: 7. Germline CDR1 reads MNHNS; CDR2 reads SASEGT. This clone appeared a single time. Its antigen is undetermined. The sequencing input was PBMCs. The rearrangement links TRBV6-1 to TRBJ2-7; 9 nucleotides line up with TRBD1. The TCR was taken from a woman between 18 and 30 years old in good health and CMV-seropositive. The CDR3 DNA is TGTGCCAGCAGTGAGGCCACAGGGGGCGCTTACGAGCAGTACTTC. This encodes CASSEATGGAYEQYF.